The subject of this entry is one TCR beta chain. No cognate antigen has been identified for it. The sample holds no much larger clone one base away, and base qualities are not on file. This entry belongs to a study of PD-L1 blockade in urothelial cancer (dated by TCRdb to 2017 to 2019). Looking at the study overall: All patients started therapy around 2014 and received atezolizumab 1,200 mg intravenously every 3 weeks. About 85% of the roughly 29 patients were identified as males with urothelial cancer of bladder origin, and a prior smoking history was reported by 18 of 29 patients. Patients had an ECOG performance status of 0 or 1 and had received between 0 and 3 prior chemotherapy regimens. Blood samples were analyzed at two time points: 3 weeks after treatment start (second dose) and 6 weeks after treatment start. Blood samples yielded a median of about 150,000 T cells and tens of thousands of unique TCRs, with median clonality about 0.08. The study, an exploratory multi-omic analysis, examined somatic, immune and clinical correlates of response to PD-L1 blockade with atezolizumab in urothelial cancer. Pretreatment tumor samples, along with matched peripheral blood collected serially before and after atezolizumab treatment, underwent TCR sequencing. Progression-free survival longer than 6 months counted as durable clinical benefit, and TCR features were additionally tested against both progression-free and overall survival. Whole exome sequencing and RNA sequencing of pretreatment tumors were performed alongside TCR sequencing in the same patients. Durable clinical benefit was achieved by nine patients and was not achieved by 20 patients. Under 30 patients had pretreatment blood TCR-seq, about 25 had at least one posttreatment blood collection, and about 25 had tumor TCR-seq. General conclusions and limits of the study: At 3 weeks after the start of treatment, tumor-associated TCR clones in peripheral blood had expanded more in patients with durable benefit (n ≈ 20, p = 0.022). A pretreatment peripheral blood TCR clonality below the median was linked to improved progression-free and overall survival. Because the sample size was small (n ≈ 31) and many exploratory analyses were performed, the results are intended to be hypothesis-generating.

V loses 4 bases at its end and J loses 15 bases; junction bases beyond the gene matches: 22. The CDR3 covers 17 residues, taking in both the cysteine and the phenylalanine. Kept here is only the CDR3 DNA, which spans 51 bases and is read in frame from base 1. The germline V gene provides CDR1 MDHEN and CDR2 SYDVKM. Read against the paper, the sample's time point label means: pretreatment peripheral blood. A cohort of about 27 patients with locally advanced or metastatic urothelial carcinoma, treated at Memorial Sloan Kettering on a trial protocol, was included. Peripheral blood mononuclear cells were collected pretreatment and during treatment, at between 1 and 8 total time points per patient. The Qiagen DNeasy Blood extraction kit was used to purify genomic DNA from total PBMCs and tumor samples. Collected pretreatment and during treatment, PBMCs were isolated and stored as previously described.

Synthetic TCR analog templates were spiked into each PCR to estimate absolute template abundance from read counts. The immunoSEQ assay was used to amplify TCRbeta CDR3 regions from genomic DNA with bias-controlled V and J gene primers. Rearranged TCRbeta segments were sequenced at approximately 20X coverage. In the paper's pipeline: Clustering was used to correct sequencing errors, and CDR3s were annotated against IMGT so that V, D and J genes could be assigned. Out-of-frame and stop-codon sequences were excluded, and only productive TCRbeta rearrangements were used in downstream analyses. Clonality was computed as one minus Shannon entropy normalized by the log of the number of unique productive sequences. Fisher's exact test with Benjamini-Hochberg correction, using a cutoff of adjusted p below 0.01, was how clones that differed between time points or between blood and tumor were identified. TCRdb holds this immuneACCESS table with in-frame rearrangements only. Some clones are missing; in checked studies, unresolved V genes explain under half, and the rest has no known cause. The D gene and trimming were derived from the DNA, and the V and J assignments and clone size from that table. This sample gives 100,000 to 150,000 clones in total; 65% to 85% of them show up just once. The ten largest clonotypes hold about 2.9% of the sample.

The chain links TRBV28 with TRBJ2-1; 9 junctional bases match TRBD2. The origin of this receptor is a man aged 50 to 59 with urothelial cancer. The sample here was PBMCs, taken around atezolizumab (anti-PD-L1) treatment. The DNA reads as follows: TGTGCCAGCAGTTCGACGCCGGGACTAGCAGGGTCGGATAGGAGGTTCTTC. This sequence encodes CASSSTPGLAGSDRRFF.